Shown below are 29 T cell receptor beta chains from a single sample sequenced in a study of blood T cell repertoires in COVID-19. TCRdb's copy holds only in-frame clones and misses some; the assay was immunoSEQ multiplex PCR. Of around 94,000 clones listed, around four fifths were seen once; the top ten hold around 3.1%. What was sequenced was peripheral blood. The source is a man over 45 with acute or convalescent COVID-19.

The genes are TRBV6-5 and TRBJ2-2; D might be TRBD1 (6 bases). The CDR3 sequence is 15 residues long. The germline V gene has CDR1 MNHEY and CDR2 SVGAGI. The V end lost 5 bases, the J end lost 0 bases, and 10 bases lay between the germline ends. CDR3 loop: CASSRGTPNTGELFF. The CDR3 region has the DNA TGTGCCAGCAGTCGAGGGACACCGAACACCGGGGAGCTGTTTTTT.

The chain combines TRBV19 with TRBJ2-7; 7 bases align to TRBD2. Germline lookup yields CDR1 LNHDA and CDR2 SQIVND (reference sequence). V lost 1 base to trimming and J lost 3 bases; unmatched junction nucleotides: 3. The CDR3 covers 14 residues. The CDR3 DNA sequence: TGTGCCAGTAGTATAGTGGGAGGGGTCTACGAGCAGTACTTC. Its translation is CASSIVGGVYEQYF.

The J gene is TRBJ2-7, the V gene TRBV6-5; D is ambiguous. From germline, CDR1 is MNHEY and CDR2 SVGAGI. The CDR3 extends over 15 amino acids. Trimming cost V 5 bases and J 1 base, with 15 bases left between them. The DNA for the CDR3 is TGTGCCAGCAGTCCCCGACTCGTAGGTTCCTACGAGCAGTACTTC. It is translated as CASSPRLVGSYEQYF.

This clone was detected only once. The chain combines TRBV5-4 with TRBJ2-2; 9 nucleotides match TRBD1. This CDR3 has 16 residues. The junction had 8 bases not matched to a gene; V was cut back by 4 bases and J by 4 bases. CDR1 is SGHNT and CDR2 is YYREEE in the germline V gene (reference sequence). The CDR3, as DNA: TGTGCCAGCAGCGCGGGACAGGGAGTCGGCACCGGGGAGCTGTTTTTT. It encodes CASSAGQGVGTGELFF.

The genes are TRBV12-3 or TRBV12-4 and TRBJ1-2, with D perhaps TRBD1 (5 bases). This CDR3 is built from 13 residues. Trimming took off 6 bases at V and 2 bases at J, with 10 bases between the two ends. This CDR3 reads CASSQAGNYGYTF. CDR3 coding DNA: TGTGCCAGCAGCCAAGCAGGGAACTATGGCTACACCTTC.

This clone was detected only once. Other nucleotide sequences from this sample produce the same CDR3. The gene calls are TRBV4-3 and TRBJ2-7, with D perhaps TRBD2 (6 bases). Germline-derived CDR1 and CDR2 are LGHNA and YSLEER. V lost 1 base and J 0 bases, leaving 10 bases between the germline ends. CDR3 size: 15 residues. CDR3 coding DNA: TGCGCCAGCAGCCAAGGTGCGGGGATCTCCTACGAGCAGTACTTC. This translates into CASSQGAGISYEQYF.

The DNA for the CDR3 is TGCGCCAGCAGCCAGGGCAGTATTAATGATTCACCCCTCCACTTT. Protein product: CASSQGSINDSPLHF. The genes are TRBV4-3 and TRBJ1-6; D unresolved. Germline V gene data show CDR1 as LGHNA and CDR2 as YSLEER. The CDR3 is made up of 15 amino acids. Between the trimmed V and J ends, which lost 3 bases and 8 bases, there was a span of 14 bases.

The chain carries TRBV15 and TRBJ1-5, with a tentative D call TRBD1 (5 bases). V dropped 2 bases and J dropped 0 bases, with 11 bases sitting between them. This CDR3 is 16 amino acids long. Per the germline V gene, CDR1 is LNHNV and CDR2 is YYDKDF (reference sequence). The CDR3 DNA reads TGTGCCACCAGCAGAAATTATGACAGTAGCAATCAGCCCCAGCATTTT. Translating it yields CATSRNYDSSNQPQHF.

This clone was seen just once. V gene TRBV19 combines with J gene TRBJ2-7; 7 nucleotides match TRBD1. The germline V gene has CDR1 LNHDA and CDR2 SQIVND (reference sequence). V lost 5 bases, J lost 0 bases, and 10 bases stayed unmatched. The CDR3 is made up of 16 amino acids. This chain's CDR3 is CASSSSTGAFSYEQYF. The CDR3 DNA is TGTGCCAGTAGTTCCTCCACAGGGGCCTTCTCCTACGAGCAGTACTTC.

The chain recombines TRBV7-6 with TRBJ2-1, with 11 nucleotides matching TRBD2. Germline-derived CDR1 and CDR2 are SGHVS and FNYEAQ. This CDR3 is built from 16 residues. The junction had 8 bases not matched to a gene; V was cut back by 0 bases and J by 10 bases. The CDR3 spells CASSLATSGSGGEQFF. The CDR3 DNA is TGTGCCAGCAGCTTAGCTACTAGCGGGAGTGGCGGGGAGCAGTTCTTC.

The chain joins TRBV6-5 to TRBJ1-5; D gene unclear. The CDR3 consists of 14 residues. In germline, CDR1 is MNHEY, CDR2 SVGAGI. Deletions cut 6 bases from V and 3 bases from J, with 12 bases between. CDR3 sequence reads: CASRSGWNNQPQHF. CDR3 coding DNA: TGTGCCAGCAGATCGGGTTGGAACAATCAGCCCCAGCATTTT.

The gene calls are TRBV18 and TRBJ2-7; 7 positions match TRBD1. J gave up 7 bases and V 0 bases, and 3 bases lay outside the gene matches. Germline lookup yields CDR1 KGHSH and CDR2 LQKENI. This CDR3 spans 13 amino acids. CDR3 residues: CASSPPAGGEQYF. CDR3 nucleotides: TGTGCCAGCTCACCACCGGCAGGGGGAGAGCAGTACTTC.

In the case of this clone: Different DNA sequences within this sample yield the same CDR3. The chain uses TRBV28 and TRBJ1-6, with 8 bases fitting TRBD1. In germline, CDR1 is MDHEN, CDR2 SYDVKM. The CDR3 covers 14 residues. The ends lost 5 bases at V and 9 bases at J; junction bases unmatched: 6. This CDR3 reads CASSLTGGGSPLHF. In DNA, the CDR3 is TGTGCCAGCAGTCTCACAGGGGGAGGTTCACCCCTCCACTTT. The whole variable domain, remainder taken from reference TRBV28 and TRBJ1-6, is DVKVTQSSRYLVKRTGEKVFLECVQDMDHENMFWYRQDPGLGLRLIYFSYDVKMKEKGDIPEGYSVSREKKERFSLILESASTNQTSMYLCASSLTGGGSPLHFGNGTRLTVT.

The rearrangement uses TRBV3-1 (or the pseudogene TRBV3-2) and TRBJ2-1, with 7 bases fitting TRBD1. The J segment lost 7 bases and the V segment lost 1 base, leaving 7 bases of the junction unmatched. Germline loops: CDR1 LGHDT, CDR2 YNNKEL (reference sequence). The CDR3 sequence is 15 residues long. The CDR3 is CASSQGQGGFNEQFF. CDR3 DNA: TGTGCCAGCAGCCAAGGACAAGGGGGCTTTAATGAGCAGTTCTTC.

This chain links TRBV10-2 with TRBJ2-3; a possible D gene is TRBD2 (6 bases). The CDR3 runs 14 residues. In germline, CDR1 is WSHSY, CDR2 SAAADI. V dropped 8 bases and J dropped 6 bases, with 18 bases sitting between them. The CDR3 DNA reads as TGCGCCAGCCGACCGGGAGAGGGTGGGGATACGCAGTATTTT. Its translation: CASRPGEGGDTQYF.

This chain joins TRBV19 and TRBJ2-7; possibly TRBD2 for D (6 bases). Germline-derived CDR1 and CDR2 are LNHDA and SQIVND (reference sequence). The CDR3 totals 13 residues. The germline V and J ends were trimmed by 8 bases and 1 base, with 12 bases remaining between them. For the CDR3, the DNA is TGTGCCAGTCAAGGGAGCGGGTCCTACGAGCAGTACTTC. Protein product: CASQGSGSYEQYF.

The chain employs TRBV25-1 and TRBJ1-1, with 7 bases lining up with TRBD1. J gave up 4 bases and V 6 bases, and 8 bases lay outside the gene matches. The CDR3 extends over 14 amino acids. Per germline, CDR1 MGHDK and CDR2 SYGVNS. This CDR3 is CASRSPGQSTEAFF. CDR3 nucleotide sequence: TGTGCCAGCAGGTCTCCGGGACAGTCCACTGAAGCTTTCTTT.

The V call is TRBV28, the J call TRBJ1-1; 10 bases align to TRBD1. This CDR3 is built from 14 residues. The germline V gene encodes CDR1 MDHEN and CDR2 SYDVKM. For the CDR3, the DNA is TGTGTGACCCATTACGGGACAGGGGTTACTGAAGCTTTCTTT. Translating gives CVTHYGTGVTEAFF.

This rearrangement joins TRBV10-3 to TRBJ1-5, with D tentatively TRBD1 (5 bases). Looked up from germline, CDR1 is ENHRY and CDR2 is SYGVKD. The CDR3 has 15 amino acids. V gave up 3 bases and J gave up 6 bases, with 15 bases separating them. The CDR3 loop is CAISDVQGSSQPQHF. CDR3 in DNA: TGTGCCATCAGTGATGTGCAGGGCTCGAGTCAGCCCCAGCATTTT.

J is TRBJ1-6 and V is TRBV6-5; a possible D gene is TRBD1 (5 bases). V was trimmed by 5 bases and J by 10 bases, leaving 12 bases between them. The CDR3 extends over 13 amino acids. Germline CDR1 is MNHEY and CDR2 is SVGAGI. CDR3 region: CASSIDGASPLHF. CDR3 in DNA: TGTGCCAGCAGTATCGATGGGGCGTCACCCCTCCACTTT.

This rearrangement joins TRBV7-8 to TRBJ1-2; D unclear. V lost 1 base and J lost 2, with 17 bases in between. Germline CDR1 and CDR2: SGHVS and FQNEAQ. The length of the CDR3 is 17 residues. CDR3: CASSLEPRGPGNYGYTF. CDR3 DNA: TGTGCCAGCAGCTTAGAACCTCGAGGTCCGGGAAACTATGGCTACACCTTC.

This chain connects TRBV5-4 to TRBJ1-2, with a tentative D call TRBD1 (6 bases). The CDR3 extends over 15 amino acids. Trimming cost V 6 bases and J 2 bases, with 17 bases left between them. Per germline, CDR1 SGHNT and CDR2 YYREEE (reference sequence). The CDR3 region has the DNA TGTGCCAGCAAGGATTCGCGGACAGTCAACTATGGCTACACCTTC. This translates into CASKDSRTVNYGYTF. Filled out from reference TRBV5-4 and TRBJ1-2, the complete variable domain reads ETGVTQSPTHLIKTRGQQVTLRCSSQSGHNTVSWYQQALGQGPQFIFQYYREEENGRGNFPPRFSGLQFPNYSSELNVNALELDDSALYLCASKDSRTVNYGYTFGSGTRLTVV.

This clone has a single count. The rearrangement joins TRBV7-3 to TRBJ2-3; 9 bases map to TRBD2. The CDR3 runs to 16 residues. Trimming removed 2 bases from V and 2 bases from J; junction bases left unmatched: 5. From germline, CDR1 is SGHTA and CDR2 FQGTGA. In nucleotides, the CDR3 is TGTGCCAGCAGCTTAGGAAGCGGGGGGACCACAGATACGCAGTATTTT. Its translation: CASSLGSGGTTDTQYF.

J is TRBJ1-5 and V is TRBV19; tentative D call: TRBD1 (5 bases). Deletions cut 4 bases from V and 1 base from J, with 8 bases between. CDR1 is LNHDA, CDR2 SQIVND, per germline (reference sequence). This CDR3 comprises 14 residues. The chain's CDR3 is CASSKGWSNQPQHF. CDR3 sequence (DNA): TGTGCCAGTAGTAAGGGGTGGAGCAATCAGCCCCAGCATTTT.

This chain connects TRBV14 to TRBJ1-2; D not resolved. Trimming left V 2 bases short and J 2 bases short, with 6 bases between. There are 13 residues in the CDR3. Germline V gene data show CDR1 as SGHDN and CDR2 as FVKESK. CDR3 loop: CASSQQENYGYTF. DNA for the CDR3: TGTGCCAGCAGCCAACAGGAAAACTATGGCTACACCTTC.

Of note for this clone: This CDR3 is also generated by other DNA sequences in the sample. In DNA form, the CDR3 reads TGTGCCAGCAGTTACAGTAGCGGGAGCTACGAGCAGTACTTC. Its protein product is CASSYSSGSYEQYF. J is TRBJ2-7 and V is TRBV6-2 or TRBV6-3; 9 nucleotides match TRBD2. The CDR3 covers 14 residues. Looked up from germline, CDR1 is MNHEY and CDR2 is SVGEGT. V trimming: 2 bases; J trimming: 3 bases; junction bases outside the gene matches: 2.

This clone was seen a few times. The chain joins TRBV6-2 or TRBV6-3 to TRBJ1-6; possible D gene TRBD1, 6 bases. Germline assignment: CDR1 MNHEY and CDR2 SVGEGT. V shed 6 bases and J shed 7 bases, with 13 bases lying between them. The CDR3 runs 14 residues. CDR3 in DNA: TGTGCCAGCAGCGCCGGACAGTTAAATTCACCCCTCCACTTT. This codes for CASSAGQLNSPLHF.

The chain couples TRBV28 to TRBJ2-1, with 15 nucleotides matching TRBD2. J lost 9 bases, V lost 4 bases, and 10 bases had no gene match. Germline-derived CDR1 and CDR2 are MDHEN and SYDVKM. The CDR3 extends over 17 amino acids. CDR3 bases: TGTGCCAGCAGTTCACCCGGGACTAGCGGGGGGTGGGGTGAGCAGTTCTTC. This translates into CASSSPGTSGGWGEQFF.

DNA for the CDR3: TGTGCCAGCAGCGTAGCGCCCAGGGGGGATACGCAGTATTTT. The encoded protein is CASSVAPRGDTQYF. V usage is TRBV9 and J usage is TRBJ2-3; 7 nucleotides line up with TRBD1. The germline V gene encodes CDR1 SGDLS and CDR2 YYNGEE. The CDR3 is made up of 14 amino acids. V trimming: 0 bases; J trimming: 6 bases; junction bases outside the gene matches: 4.